This T cell receptor (beta chain) was sequenced for a study of graft-versus-host responses after intestinal transplantation. About the study: Recipients were all induced with anti-thymocyte globulin, then given tacrolimus and steroids for around three years.

Data came from immunoSEQ multiplex PCR; TCRdb stores just in-frame clones and leaves some out. The sample carries about 110,000 clones, about 92% recorded once. The count of this clone is one. Its antigen remains unknown. The source of this sequence is a human donor who was the organ donor for an intestinal transplant. Specimen: unstimulated CD4+ T cells sorted from spleen or lymph node cells, collected before transplant.

The CDR3 coding sequence is TGTGCCTGGAGTGTAGGGGTAGAACCTGGGGCCAACGTCCTGACTTTC. Translating it yields CAWSVGVEPGANVLTF. The rearrangement uses TRBV30 and TRBJ2-6, with D possibly TRBD1 on 5 matching bases. CDR1 and CDR2 (germline): GTSNPN, SVGIG (reference sequence). V gave up 0 bases and J gave up 2 bases, with 11 bases separating them. The CDR3 consists of 16 residues.